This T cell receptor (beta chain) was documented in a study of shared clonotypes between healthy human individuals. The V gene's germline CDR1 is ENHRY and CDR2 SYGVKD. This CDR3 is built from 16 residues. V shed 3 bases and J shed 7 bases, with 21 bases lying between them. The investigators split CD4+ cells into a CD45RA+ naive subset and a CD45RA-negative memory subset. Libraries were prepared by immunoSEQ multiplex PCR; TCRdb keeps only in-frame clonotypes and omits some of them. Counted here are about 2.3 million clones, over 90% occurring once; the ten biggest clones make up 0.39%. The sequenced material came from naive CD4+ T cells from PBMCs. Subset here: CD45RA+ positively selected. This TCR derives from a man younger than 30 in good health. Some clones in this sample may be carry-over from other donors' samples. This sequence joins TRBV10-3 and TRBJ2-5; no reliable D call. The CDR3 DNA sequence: TGTGCCATCAGTGAAAGGGCCCCTGACTCGGAAGGGACCCAGTACTTC. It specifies CAISERAPDSEGTQYF.